This TCR beta chain was profiled in a study of CD8+CD57+ T cells in acquired aplastic anemia. Looking at the study overall: Roughly 3.2 ug was the average amount of DNA from sorted CD4+ and CD8+ cells. Healthy-donor CD4+ cells averaged about 9.9 million reads.

Overall study findings and caveats: For CD8+ Simpson's diversity, patients and controls showed no significant difference. The study identified around 28 CD8+ CDR3 sequences shared by patients and controls.

There are 15 residues in the CDR3. Trimming removed 0 bases at V and 0 bases at J, with 9 bases between. Per the germline V gene, CDR1 is LGHNA and CDR2 is YSLEER. Regarding this clonotype: Its antigen is still unknown.

Genomic DNA, the template, was used for profiling of the TCR beta VDJ and CDR3. TCRdb passed the reads through MiXCR, listing each CDR3 protein once. This repertoire shows around 190,000 distinct CDR3 sequences, approximately 60% found once; its top ten account for approximately 30%. Material: sorted CD4+, CD8+, or CD8+CD57+ T cells (not recorded which) from PBMCs. The sequence was collected from a human donor in good health. This sequence joins TRBV4-3 and TRBJ2-7, with D uncertain. The CDR3 DNA sequence: TGCGCCAGCAGCCAAGATGCCGCTAGCTCCTACGAGCAGTACTTC. It yields the protein CASSQDAASSYEQYF.